The rows below give T cell receptor beta chains drawn from one sample of a study of prognosis after radiotherapy for stage I lung cancer. Using its own MiXCR run on the multiplex PCR reads, TCRdb lists one record per CDR3 protein. The sample lists tens of thousands of distinct CDR3 sequences, about a third seen once, with 8% to 9.5% in the top ten. The sample was PBMCs, taken before or after stereotactic body radiation therapy (not recorded which). All receptors come from a donor at least 50 years old with non-small cell lung cancer. The CDR3 runs from the conserved cysteine through the conserved F or W. The D gene is left open where the match is weak. Where a row states a size, it is once, few, many or the class of an expanded clone; other rows omit it.

j_call v_call clone_size d_call cdr3_nt cdr3_aa
TRBJ2-1 TRBV6-4 many NA TGTGCCAGCAGTGACCGATGGTGGGGAGCCTACAATGAGCAGTTCTTC CASSDRWWGAYNEQFF
TRBJ2-3 TRBV12-5 NA TRBD2 TGTGCTATTGGTGTGGGACTAGCGGCTACCACAGATACGCAGTATTTT CAIGVGLAATTDTQYF
TRBJ1-1 TRBV12-3/TRBV12-4 many NA TGTGCCAGCAGTTTGAACCCCCTCACTGAAGCTTTCTTT CASSLNPLTEAFF
TRBJ1-6 TRBV6-2/TRBV6-3 NA NA TGTGCCATCCAGGGGCACAGGGAGTGTTCACCCCTCCACTTT CAIQGHRECSPLHF
TRBJ2-2 TRBV6-2/TRBV6-3 many TRBD1 TGTGCCAGCGTCCCCCCGGGACAGACCACCGGGGAGCTGTTTTTT CASVPPGQTTGELFF
TRBJ1-3 TRBV18 many NA TGTGCCAGCTCACCAACGGCAGACTCTGGAAACACCATATATTTT CASSPTADSGNTIYF
TRBJ1-2 TRBV30 NA NA TGTGCCCGTAGTACGGGGGGGTATGGCTACACCTTC CARSTGGYGYTF
TRBJ2-3 TRBV4-2 many TRBD1 TGTGCCAGCAGCCAAGAGTATGGCCAGGGGGGCACAGATACGCAGTATTTT CASSQEYGQGGTDTQYF
TRBJ2-1 TRBV10-2 many TRBD2 TGCGCCAGCAGAAAGGGGCTAGCGGGAGGGCAGAATGAGCAGTTCTTC CASRKGLAGGQNEQFF
TRBJ2-7 TRBV5-6 many NA TGTGCCAGCAGCTTAAGACGGGACTACGAGCAGTACTTC CASSLRRDYEQYF
TRBJ2-7 TRBV2 many NA TGTGCCAGCAGTGGGACCCTCTACGAGCAGTACTTC CASSGTLYEQYF
TRBJ1-5 TRBV12-3/TRBV12-4 NA NA TGTGCCAGCGGTTTGTGGGACGGGAGGAGCAATCAGCCCCAGCATTTT CASGLWDGRSNQPQHF
TRBJ2-3 TRBV20-1 NA NA TGCAGTGCTTCATCGGGAGAGGTGACAGATACGCAGTATTTT CSASSGEVTDTQYF
TRBJ2-2 TRBV14 many NA TGTGCCAGCAGCCCCGGCTGGCTCAACCGCGGGGAGCTGTTTTTT CASSPGWLNRGELFF
TRBJ1-5 TRBV7-2 NA TRBD1 TGTGCCAGCAGCTCTAAATGGGGCTTACAGGGGTCGAGTAGGGAACGCAATCAGCCCCAGCATTTT CASSSKWGLQGSSRERNQPQHF
TRBJ1-2 TRBV27 many TRBD1 TGTGCCAGCAGGCCAACAGGGGCCTATGGCTACACCTTC CASRPTGAYGYTF
TRBJ1-5 TRBV9 many NA TGTGCCAGCAGCGTCGGGGTTAGCAATCAGCCCCAGCATTTT CASSVGVSNQPQHF
TRBJ2-5 TRBV9 many NA TGTGCCAGCAGCCCCGGGGATACGCGAGAGACCCAGTACTTC CASSPGDTRETQYF
TRBJ1-6 TRBV6-1 many NA TGTGCCAGCAGTCTCAGGGTCTATAATTCACCCCTCCACTTT CASSLRVYNSPLHF
TRBJ2-3 TRBV12-3/TRBV12-4 many NA TGTGCCAGCAGTCGGACGGCACGAGATACGCAGTATTTT CASSRTARDTQYF
TRBJ1-2 TRBV4-3 NA NA TGCGCCAGCATCCGGGTGGGGGCCCCAGCAGGTGATTGCTACACCTTC CASIRVGAPAGDCYTF
TRBJ2-7 TRBV7-2 many NA TGTGCCAGCAGCTTTTCCGGGCTCGAGCAGTACTTC CASSFSGLEQYF
TRBJ2-7 TRBV12-3/TRBV12-4 NA NA TGTGCCAGCAGCGCAAGAGGGTTCGATCAGTACTTC CASSARGFDQYF
TRBJ2-1 TRBV12-3/TRBV12-4 once TRBD2 TGTGCCAGCAGTCCACCCAGCGGGAGTTCCGAGAATGAGCAGTTCTTC CASSPPSGSSENEQFF
TRBJ2-3 TRBV7-6 many NA TGTGCCAGCAGCTTAGCGGGAGGATCCACAGATACGCAGTATTTT CASSLAGGSTDTQYF
TRBJ1-2 TRBV15 many NA TGTGCCACCAGCAGAGAGGACAGTTTCTGGGGCCGAGATCAAGCTAACTATGGCTACACCTTC CATSREDSFWGRDQANYGYTF
TRBJ2-5 TRBV9 NA NA TGTGCCAGCAGCCATGCAGAGACCCAGTACTTC CASSHAETQYF
TRBJ2-5 TRBV7-8 many NA TGTGCCAGCAGCTTAGCGAAAGGTTCGTCAGAGACCCAGTACTTC CASSLAKGSSETQYF
TRBJ2-7 TRBV6-2/TRBV6-3 NA NA TGTGCCAGCAGTTTAGAAGGTGACCTCAGCGAGCAGTACTTC CASSLEGDLSEQYF
TRBJ1-2 TRBV29-1 NA NA TGCAGCGTTGAAGATCTTGAGGCGGGGCTTTTTTTATACAGCAATGAGGGCTACACCTTC CSVEDLEAGLFLYSNEGYTF
TRBJ2-2 TRBV20-1 NA NA TGCAGTGCTAGAGATATGGGGGAGCTGTTTTTT CSARDMGELFF
TRBJ2-1 TRBV5-1 many NA TGCGCCAGCAGCTCTGGGCCTGAGGGGAATGAGCAGTTCTTC CASSSGPEGNEQFF
TRBJ1-3 TRBV20-1 many NA TGCAGTGCTAGCAATAGGGGGTTCCCGTCGGGAAACACCATATATTTT CSASNRGFPSGNTIYF
TRBJ2-1 TRBV20-1 many NA TGCAGTGCATCGGGTCGGCTCTACAATGAGCAGTTCTTC CSASGRLYNEQFF
TRBJ2-6 TRBV7-3 many NA TGTGCCAGCAGCTTAATCCGGGGCTCTGGGGCCAACGTCCTGACTTTC CASSLIRGSGANVLTF
TRBJ1-1 TRBV5-1 NA TRBD1 TGCGCCAGCAGTCCTCAGGGGGATGGTCACACTGAAGCTTTCTTT CASSPQGDGHTEAFF
TRBJ2-7 TRBV30 many TRBD2 TGTGCCTGGACTAGCGGGAGCGGGAGCTCCTACGAGCAGTACTTC CAWTSGSGSSYEQYF
TRBJ2-1 TRBV9 many NA TGTGCCAGCAGCGTAGGCCCTTGGGGGGTCGACTCCTACAATGAGCAGTTCTTC CASSVGPWGVDSYNEQFF
TRBJ2-3 TRBV3-1 many TRBD2 TGTGCCAGCAGCCGCGTAGCGGGTCGAACGCAGTATTTT CASSRVAGRTQYF
TRBJ1-1 TRBV9 many NA TGTGCCAGCAGCGGAACAGGGTTGGACACTGAAGCTTTCTTT CASSGTGLDTEAFF
TRBJ2-1 TRBV28 NA NA TGTGCCAGCATTTTATTTGGTAGGGGCCCTCACGTTAGGAGTTCCTACAATGATCAGTTCTTC CASILFGRGPHVRSSYNDQFF
TRBJ2-1 TRBV11-3 many NA TGTGCCGTAGGTCCGAATGAGCAGTTCTTC CAVGPNEQFF
TRBJ2-6 TRBV27 NA NA TGTGCCAGCAGTTTATCTCTCATGGTTCTCTCTGGGGCCAACGTCCTGACTTTC CASSLSLMVLSGANVLTF
TRBJ2-7 TRBV5-1 many NA TGCGCCAGCAGCTTGGACCCCGGACAGAGCTACGAGCAGTACTTC CASSLDPGQSYEQYF
TRBJ2-7 TRBV7-2 many NA TGTGCCAGCAGTTCCCAGGGTCCGGGAGAGCAGTACTTC CASSSQGPGEQYF
TRBJ1-5 TRBV28 many NA TGTGCCAGCAAGGTGGGGGGCACGAATCAGCCCCAGCATTTT CASKVGGTNQPQHF
TRBJ2-7 TRBV5-1 many TRBD2 TGCGCCAGCGGGGGGGTGGGGTACGAGCAGTACTTC CASGGVGYEQYF
TRBJ2-7 TRBV28 many NA TGTGCCAGCGGGGGTAGGCAGGGGGGATTTTCGGAGCAGTACTTC CASGGRQGGFSEQYF
TRBJ2-3 TRBV30 many TRBD1 TGTGCCTGGAGTCCGGGACAGGGGGTCACAGATACGCAGTATTTT CAWSPGQGVTDTQYF
TRBJ2-3 TRBV28 NA NA TGTGCCAGCAGTTTCACCCCGTCAACAGTAGACGACACAGATACGCAGTATTTT CASSFTPSTVDDTDTQYF
TRBJ1-2 TRBV19 many NA TGTGCCAGTAGTACCTCAGCGGGACATTTTAACTATGGCTACACCTTC CASSTSAGHFNYGYTF
TRBJ2-3 TRBV5-1 many TRBD1 TGCGCCAGCAGCTACCGGGACAGGGGGCTCGCAGATACGCAGTATTTT CASSYRDRGLADTQYF
TRBJ2-2 TRBV20-1 many TRBD2 TGCAGTGCTAGAGGGCGACTAGCGGGAGAAGGGAGCACCGGGGAGCTGTTTTTT CSARGRLAGEGSTGELFF
TRBJ1-4 TRBV28 many NA TGTGCCAGCAGCCGCGAAAAACTGTTTTTT CASSREKLFF
TRBJ2-1 TRBV27 many NA TGTGCCAGCAGTTTATCGAGTGGGTCTAGAAGGAAGCAGTTCTTC CASSLSSGSRRKQFF
TRBJ1-2 TRBV5-6 many NA TGTGCCAGCAGCTTGGGGACAGCCGACTGGGGCTACACCTTC CASSLGTADWGYTF
TRBJ1-4 TRBV19 many TRBD1 TGTGCCAGTAGTCCCAGGGGGAAGACTGAAAAACTGTTTTTT CASSPRGKTEKLFF
TRBJ2-2 TRBV7-2 many NA TGTGCCAGCACCCTAGCAGGGGTGGGGAACACCGGGGAGCTGTTTTTT CASTLAGVGNTGELFF